What follows are 23 T cell receptor beta chains derived from one specimen sequenced in a study of cytomegalovirus exposure and HLA in healthy donors. The study ran its PCR with 60 Vbeta and 13 Jbeta primers. Libraries were prepared by immunoSEQ multiplex PCR; TCRdb keeps only in-frame clonotypes and omits some of them. This sample contains tens of thousands of clones. Sequenced input: PBMCs. Receptors were obtained from a woman aged 30 to 39 in good health and CMV-seronegative.

This chain uses TRBV5-1 with TRBJ2-1, with D possibly TRBD1 on 6 matching bases. Germline CDR1 is SGHRS and CDR2 is YFSETQ. The CDR3 spans 15 residues. V was shortened by 4 bases and J by 0 bases, with 11 bases between the two germline ends. CDR3 protein: CASSPGDTSYNEQFF. The CDR3 DNA is TGCGCCAGCAGCCCCGGGGACACCTCCTACAATGAGCAGTTCTTC.

The gene calls are TRBV7-9 and TRBJ2-7, with TRBD2 as a possible D gene (5 bases). Trimming removed 7 bases at V and 4 bases at J, with 20 bases between. The germline V gene has CDR1 SEHNR and CDR2 FQNEAQ (reference sequence). The CDR3 totals 15 residues. CDR3 sequence: CASTTGKSRIYEQYF. The CDR3 DNA is TGTGCCAGCACCACCGGGAAGAGTCGTATATACGAGCAGTACTTC.

V usage is TRBV7-9 and J usage is TRBJ2-2; the match to TRBD1 covers 9 bases. Germline assignment: CDR1 SEHNR and CDR2 FQNEAQ (reference sequence). The CDR3 runs 15 residues. The trim removed 3 bases at V and 8 bases at J, leaving 7 bases unmatched. The CDR3 sequence: CASSFSGTGYGELFF. In DNA form, the CDR3 reads TGTGCCAGCAGCTTTTCCGGGACAGGGTATGGGGAGCTGTTTTTT.

The rearrangement links TRBV6-5 to TRBJ2-3; TRBD1 matches 8 bases. The germline gives CDR1 MNHEY, CDR2 SVGAGI. The J segment lost 7 bases and the V segment lost 6 bases, leaving 6 bases of the junction unmatched. The CDR3 spans 13 residues. The CDR3 nucleotides are TGTGCCAGCAGCAACGACAGGGGAAATACGCAGTATTTT. Translating it yields CASSNDRGNTQYF.

The V and J genes are TRBV4-3 and TRBJ2-5, with D tentatively TRBD2 (5 bases). The V gene's germline CDR1 is LGHNA and CDR2 YSLEER. This CDR3 is built from 15 residues. Trimming took off 0 bases at V and 2 bases at J, with 10 bases between the two ends. The CDR3 loop is CASSQDREPQETQYF. In DNA form, the CDR3 reads TGCGCCAGCAGCCAAGACCGGGAACCTCAAGAGACCCAGTACTTC.

The chain recombines TRBV18 with TRBJ2-7, with D tentatively TRBD1 (6 bases). V was shortened by 3 bases and J by 4 bases, with 16 bases between the two germline ends. CDR1 KGHSH and CDR2 LQKENI come from the germline V gene. This CDR3 spans 15 amino acids. The CDR3 protein is CASSPNQGRGYEQYF. CDR3 DNA: TGTGCCAGCTCACCGAACCAGGGGCGAGGGTACGAGCAGTACTTC.

CDR3 amino acids: CASRRDTEAFF. For the CDR3, the DNA is TGTGCCAGCCGCAGGGACACTGAAGCTTTCTTT. The chain couples TRBV7-9 to TRBJ1-1, with D perhaps TRBD1 (5 bases). In germline, CDR1 is SEHNR, CDR2 FQNEAQ (reference sequence). The germline V and J ends were trimmed by 8 bases and 3 bases, with 7 bases remaining between them. The CDR3 is 11 residues long. Drawing the rest from reference TRBV7-9 and TRBJ1-1, the complete variable domain is DTGVSQNPRHKITKRGQNVTFRCDPISEHNRLYWYRQTLGQGPEFLTYFQNEAQLEKSRLLSDRFSAERPKGSFSTLEIQRTEQGDSAMYLCASRRDTEAFFGQGTRLTVV.

This rearrangement joins TRBV9 to TRBJ1-5, with 9 bases that match TRBD1. The germline V gene has CDR1 SGDLS and CDR2 YYNGEE. The trim removed 4 bases at V and 6 bases at J, leaving 5 bases unmatched. This CDR3 region has 14 residues. CDR3 nucleotide sequence: TGTGCCAGCAGCCCACAGGGGGCGGGTCAGCCCCAGCATTTT. Its translation is CASSPQGAGQPQHF.

This chain links TRBV6-1 with TRBJ1-5; D not resolved. Trimming stripped 6 bases from V and 3 bases from J, with 9 bases between. There are 13 residues in the CDR3. CDR1 and CDR2 (germline): MNHNS, SASEGT. The CDR3 DNA sequence: TGTGCCAGCAGACGGGTCCTCAATCAGCCCCAGCATTTT. Translation: CASRRVLNQPQHF.

This rearrangement joins TRBV7-2 to TRBJ1-2; possible D gene TRBD1, 5 bases. Germline CDR1 SGHTA, CDR2 FQGNSA. The V gene lost 0 bases and the J gene lost 4 bases, with 15 bases spanning the gap. The CDR3 spans 16 residues. For the CDR3, the DNA is TGTGCCAGCAGCTTAGCCCCTCAGGAGGGGCCCTATGGCTACACCTTC. This encodes CASSLAPQEGPYGYTF.

The chain recombines TRBV5-8 with TRBJ2-1; 7 nucleotides agree with TRBD2. Germline CDR1 SGHTS, CDR2 YDEGEE. After removal of 2 bases from V and 7 bases from J, the junction contained 6 bases not matched to a gene. This CDR3 is 14 amino acids long. The CDR3 spells CASSFRWGGNEQFF. CDR3 bases: TGTGCCAGCAGCTTCCGCTGGGGGGGAAATGAGCAGTTCTTC.

The rearrangement uses TRBV30 and TRBJ2-1, with 8 bases matching TRBD1. The CDR3 has 15 residues. The junction had 10 bases not matched to a gene; V was cut back by 1 base and J by 8 bases. Looked up from germline, CDR1 is GTSNPN and CDR2 is SVGIG (reference sequence). The CDR3 coding sequence is TGTGCCTGGAGTGAGGGCAGGGGGCTTCTATATGAGCAGTTCTTC. It specifies CAWSEGRGLLYEQFF.

The chain employs TRBV6-6 and TRBJ2-1, with D unresolved. The length of the CDR3 is 13 residues. In germline, CDR1 is MNHNY, CDR2 SVGAGI (reference sequence). The germline V and J ends were trimmed by 5 bases and 8 bases, with 13 bases remaining between them. CDR3 bases: TGTGCCAGCAGTGCCCAGCGAGTTGATGAGCAGTTCTTC. It codes for CASSAQRVDEQFF.

The chain links TRBV28 to TRBJ2-3; TRBD2 is a possible D gene (5 bases). The V end was cut by 3 bases, the J end by 3 bases, with 10 bases between. CDR3 size: 14 residues. Germline lookup yields CDR1 MDHEN and CDR2 SYDVKM. In DNA, the CDR3 is TGTGCCAGCAGTTTCCTCTCGGGGACAGATACGCAGTATTTT. Translating gives CASSFLSGTDTQYF.

The chain employs TRBV25-1 and TRBJ2-4, with D perhaps matching TRBD2 (6 bases). The germline V gene encodes CDR1 MGHDK and CDR2 SYGVNS. The CDR3 covers 15 residues. Trimming left V 4 bases short and J 1 base short, with 11 bases between. In nucleotides, the CDR3 is TGTGCCAGCAGTGTGGGGGGAGCGGCCAAAAACATTCAGTACTTC. It specifies CASSVGGAAKNIQYF.

The V gene is TRBV2, the J gene TRBJ2-7, with TRBD2 matching over 7 bases. V shed 5 bases, J shed 2 bases, and the junction held 6 bases outside the gene matches. CDR1 SNHLY and CDR2 FYNNEI come from the germline V gene. The CDR3 runs 14 residues. Written as DNA, the CDR3 is TGTGCCAGCAGTACCGGGACTATCCCCTACGAGCAGTACTTC. This gives the protein CASSTGTIPYEQYF.

V gene TRBV30 combines with J gene TRBJ1-5, with D possibly TRBD1 on 5 matching bases. CDR1 is GTSNPN and CDR2 is SVGIG in the germline V gene (reference sequence). The length of the CDR3 is 13 residues. Trimming took 1 base from V and 5 from J, leaving 9 bases between them. The CDR3 is CAWSGQRDQPQHF. The DNA for the CDR3 is TGTGCCTGGAGTGGACAGCGCGATCAGCCCCAGCATTTT.

The V gene is TRBV9, the J gene TRBJ2-2, with TRBD1 matching 8 bases. The CDR3 totals 15 residues. Germline lookup yields CDR1 SGDLS and CDR2 YYNGEE. Unmatched junction bases numbered 7, after V lost 3 bases and J lost 6 bases. In DNA, the CDR3 is TGTGCCAGCAGCGAGTGGGACAGGAGCTCCGGGGAGCTGTTTTTT. This codes for CASSEWDRSSGELFF.

The chain combines TRBV2 with TRBJ2-1, with 13 bases lining up with TRBD2. The germline CDR1 and CDR2 sequences are SNHLY and FYNNEI. The length of the CDR3 is 17 residues. V lost 4 bases and J lost 2; bases outside the gene matches: 5. The CDR3 DNA is TGTGCCAGCAGTGGTGGACTAGCGGGGGATACCTACAATGAGCAGTTCTTC. It codes for CASSGGLAGDTYNEQFF.

The CDR3 nucleotides read TGTGCCAGCAGTCGGGGGACAGCTGAGCAGTTCTTC. Its translation is CASSRGTAEQFF. The chain couples TRBV6-5 to TRBJ2-1; D is perhaps TRBD1 (7 bases). V shed 5 bases and J shed 9 bases, with 11 bases lying between them. The CDR3 sequence is 12 residues long. CDR1 and CDR2 from the germline V gene are MNHEY and SVGAGI.

The rearrangement links TRBV6-5 to TRBJ2-1; D is undetermined. The CDR3 covers 14 residues. The germline V and J ends were trimmed by 4 bases and 5 bases, with 12 bases remaining between them. Germline V CDR1 and CDR2: MNHEY, SVGAGI. The CDR3 spells CASSFGRLNNEQFF. The CDR3, as DNA: TGTGCCAGCAGTTTCGGTCGGTTAAACAATGAGCAGTTCTTC.

This chain connects TRBV27 to TRBJ2-1; tentative D call: TRBD1 (5 bases). There are 16 residues in the CDR3. The germline CDR1 and CDR2 sequences are MNHEY and SMNVEV (reference sequence). The ends were cut back, 2 bases at V and 0 bases at J, with 11 bases in the middle. CDR3 nucleotides: TGTGCCAGCAGTTTAACAGGAGCCAGCTCCTACAATGAGCAGTTCTTC. Translated, it gives CASSLTGASSYNEQFF.

This chain uses TRBV6-5 with TRBJ2-3; no clear D. This CDR3 is built from 16 residues. Trimming pared 0 bases from V and 4 bases from J, leaving 14 bases between. CDR1 is MNHEY and CDR2 is SVGAGI in the germline V gene. DNA of the CDR3: TGTGCCAGCAGTTACTCGTGGTCCACAGAAGCAGATACGCAGTATTTT. The encoded protein is CASSYSWSTEADTQYF.